The 21 T cell receptor beta chains given below trace back to one sample, sequenced in a study of blood T cells in healthy people across ages. The use of a sample-barcoded 5' primer and a J-beta primer mix characterized a second PCR of 7 to 11 cycles. TCRdb recomputed calls from the 5' RACE reads with MiXCR, one row per CDR3 protein. In the table there are fewer than 1,200,000 distinct CDR3 sequences, approximately 25% of which are singletons. The sample was also linked to a second study, of T cells of mothers and their children.

Material: blood. These receptor sequences come from a girl aged 2 to 9 in good health.

The J gene is TRBJ2-1, the V gene TRBV7-6; TRBD2 agrees at 12 bases. CDR1 and CDR2 (germline): SGHVS, FNYEAQ. The CDR3 has 20 amino acids. V trimming: 0 bases; J trimming: 7 bases; junction bases outside the gene matches: 16. CDR3 amino acids: CASSLAAFLAGGLMRNEQFF. The CDR3 nucleotides are TGTGCCAGCAGCTTAGCCGCTTTTCTAGCGGGGGGGCTAATGCGGAATGAGCAGTTCTTC.

In nucleotides, the CDR3 is TGTGCCAGCAGCTTAAGAGGGACTAGCGGGAAGGATGAGCAGTTCTTC. Translation gives CASSLRGTSGKDEQFF. This chain uses TRBV7-2 with TRBJ2-1; TRBD2 matches 13 bases. CDR1 and CDR2 (germline): SGHTA, FQGNSA. J lost 8 bases, V lost 2 bases, and 6 bases had no gene match. This CDR3 comprises 16 residues.

This clonotype showed up just a few times. The chain is built from TRBV10-3 and TRBJ2-5; D might be TRBD1 or TRBD2, each matching 6 bases. V lost 11 bases and J 5 bases, leaving 18 bases between the germline ends. Per germline, CDR1 ENHRY and CDR2 SYGVKD. The CDR3 length is 13 residues. Here the CDR3 reads CAAAGGGVETQYF. DNA of the CDR3: TGTGCCGCCGCCGGGGGCGGGGTGGAGACCCAGTACTTC.

The rearrangement uses TRBV27 and TRBJ2-1; a weak D match, TRBD1 (5 bases). From germline, CDR1 is MNHEY and CDR2 SMNVEV (reference sequence). The V gene lost 3 bases and the J gene lost 9 bases, with 15 bases spanning the gap. The CDR3 runs 14 residues. DNA of the CDR3: TGTGCCAGCAGTTTTGGGCTTGGGGCAGGTGAGCAGTTCTTC. The encoded protein is CASSFGLGAGEQFF.

The gene calls are TRBV12-3 or TRBV12-4 and TRBJ2-2; D gene ambiguous. This CDR3 spans 12 amino acids. Trimming took off 4 bases at V and 9 bases at J, with 9 bases between the two ends. The CDR3 loop reads CASSWPARELFF. CDR3 nucleotide sequence: TGTGCCAGCAGTTGGCCAGCCCGGGAGCTGTTTTTT.

A few counts support this clonotype. This chain connects TRBV7-6 to TRBJ2-5, with D tentatively TRBD2 (5 bases). The CDR3 sequence is 15 residues long. Trimming pared 5 bases from V and 1 base from J, leaving 14 bases between. The germline CDR1 and CDR2 sequences are SGHVS and FNYEAQ. The CDR3 DNA follows: TGTGCCAGCAGCCCCATGGGCGGGCCCCAAGAGACCCAGTACTTC. Residues: CASSPMGGPQETQYF. The variable domain in full, with the rest retrieved from reference TRBV7-6 and TRBJ2-5, is GAGVSQSPRYKVTKRGQDVALRCDPISGHVSLYWYRQALGQGPEFLTYFNYEAQQDKSGLPNDRFSAERPEGSISTLTIQRTEQRDSAMYRCASSPMGGPQETQYFGPGTRLLVL.

The chain employs TRBV18 and TRBJ1-2; D perhaps matches TRBD1 (6 bases). The CDR3 spans 15 residues. Trimming removed 8 bases from V and 4 bases from J, with 20 bases in between. CDR1 KGHSH and CDR2 LQKENI come from the germline V gene. The CDR3 region has the DNA TGTGCCAGCACAAGCTTACAGGGCCCCGCCTATGGCTACACCTTC. Translating gives CASTSLQGPAYGYTF.

This chain joins TRBV9 and TRBJ1-1; D uncertain. Germline-derived CDR1 and CDR2 are SGDLS and YYNGEE. Deletions cut 0 bases from V and 5 bases from J, with 20 bases between. The CDR3 has 17 residues. The CDR3 coding sequence is TGTGCCAGCAGCGTAGTGTCACGCCAGGTCCTTGGGACTGAAGCTTTCTTT. It specifies CASSVVSRQVLGTEAFF. Full variable domain (outside the CDR3, taken from reference TRBV9 and TRBJ1-1): DSGVTQTPKHLITATGQRVTLRCSPRSGDLSVYWYQQSLDQGLQFLIQYYNGEERAKGNILERFSAQQFPDLHSELNLSSLELGDSALYFCASSVVSRQVLGTEAFFGQGTRLTVV.

The CDR3 bases are TGTGCCACCAGTGATTTGGGCAAGGGGATGCAGTATTTT. It is translated as CATSDLGKGMQYF. The J gene is TRBJ2-3, the V gene TRBV24-1; tentative D call: TRBD1 (5 bases). This CDR3 comprises 13 residues. Germline assignment: CDR1 KGHDR and CDR2 SFDVKD. Trimming removed 0 bases from V and 11 bases from J, with 11 bases in between.

The chain couples TRBV7-2 to TRBJ2-5, with 8 bases that match TRBD1. CDR1 SGHTA and CDR2 FQGNSA come from the germline V gene. Trimming at V came to 3 bases and at J to 5 bases, leaving 11 bases not matched to a gene. The CDR3 covers 16 residues. For the CDR3, the DNA is TGTGCCAGCAGCTTTTTTTCAGGGGGCCTAGGGGAGACCCAGTACTTC. Amino acid sequence: CASSFFSGGLGETQYF.

The rearrangement joins TRBV3-1 to TRBJ2-4; D is unclear. The CDR3 contains 17 residues. Trimming took 0 bases from V and 0 from J, leaving 12 bases between them. Germline CDR1 and CDR2: LGHDT and YNNKEL (reference sequence). Here the CDR3 reads CASSQEYGDLAKNIQYF. In nucleotides, the CDR3 is TGTGCCAGCAGCCAAGAATATGGAGATCTAGCCAAAAACATTCAGTACTTC. The variable domain in full, with the rest retrieved from reference TRBV3-1 and TRBJ2-4, is DTAVSQTPKYLVTQMGNDKSIKCEQNLGHDTMYWYKQDSKKFLKIMFSYNNKELIINETVPNRFSPKSPDKAHLNLHINSLELGDSAVYFCASSQEYGDLAKNIQYFGAGTRLSVL.

The chain employs TRBV6-2 or TRBV6-3 and TRBJ2-5; D unclear. Trimming pared 4 bases from V and 3 bases from J, leaving 9 bases between. CDR3 length: 13 residues. Germline lookup yields CDR1 MNHEY and CDR2 SVGEGT. The CDR3 nucleotides are TGTGCCAGCAGTTGGGCTATCAAAGAGACCCAGTACTTC. Protein product: CASSWAIKETQYF.

This clonotype was seen a handful of times. A read error may produce the germline difference seen at one junction end. V gene TRBV5-5 combines with J gene TRBJ2-3; unclear D gene. This CDR3 is 16 amino acids long. Germline CDR1 reads SGHKS; CDR2 reads YYEKEE (reference sequence). The CDR3 sequence: CASSSTEQVLTDAQYF. The CDR3 DNA follows: TGTGCCAGCAGCTCCACGGAACAAGTCTTAACAGATGCGCAGTATTTT. Complete variable domain (other parts from reference TRBV5-5 and TRBJ2-3): DAGVTQSPTHLIKTRGQQVTLRCSPISGHKSVSWYQQVLGQGPQFIFQYYEKEERGRGNFPDRFSARQFPNYSSELNVNALLLGDSALYLCASSSTEQVLTDAQYFGPGTRLTVL.

This clonotype was observed a few times. The gene calls are TRBV6-1 and TRBJ1-1; maybe TRBD1 (5 bases). V was trimmed by 4 bases and J by 1 base, leaving 10 bases between them. The germline V gene encodes CDR1 MNHNS and CDR2 SASEGT. This CDR3 is built from 14 residues. This CDR3 reads CASSGLTANTEAFF. CDR3 nucleotides: TGTGCCAGCAGTGGCCTGACAGCGAACACTGAAGCTTTCTTT.

This clonotype was seen a handful of times. The chain couples TRBV11-2 to TRBJ2-7; 8 bases fit TRBD2. Germline V CDR1 and CDR2: SGHAT, FQNNGV. With 6 bases clipped from V and 3 bases from J, the junction kept 4 bases outside the gene matches. This CDR3 is built from 13 residues. In DNA, the CDR3 is TGTGCCAGCAGGAATAGCGGGATCTACGAGCAGTACTTC. This translates into CASRNSGIYEQYF.

The V and J genes are TRBV6-2 or TRBV6-3 and TRBJ2-3; the D is unclear. The CDR3 loop spans 15 amino acids. Germline lookup yields CDR1 MNHEY and CDR2 SVGEGT. Deletions cut 5 bases from V and 2 bases from J, with 14 bases between. The CDR3 coding sequence is TGTGCCAGCAGTACCCGAAGGGATTCCACAGATACGCAGTATTTT. It translates to CASSTRRDSTDTQYF.

The chain recombines TRBV6-5 with TRBJ1-4; D is perhaps TRBD1 (6 bases). Between the trimmed V and J ends, which lost 0 bases and 8 bases, there was a span of 16 bases. The CDR3 has 16 residues. Germline V gene data show CDR1 as MNHEY and CDR2 as SVGAGI. The CDR3 is CASSYSADWGAEKLFF. CDR3 bases: TGTGCCAGCAGTTACTCGGCCGACTGGGGGGCCGAAAAACTGTTTTTT.

V and J are TRBV29-1 and TRBJ1-1; D remains ambiguous. The CDR3 has 13 residues. Germline CDR1 reads SQVTM; CDR2 reads ANQGSEA. The V end was cut by 2 bases, the J end by 0 bases, with 7 bases between. The CDR3 reads CSVERPMNTEAFF. DNA of the CDR3: TGCAGCGTTGAAAGGCCGATGAACACTGAAGCTTTCTTT.

The V gene is TRBV6-6, the J gene TRBJ1-4; D ambiguous. Germline lookup yields CDR1 MNHNY and CDR2 SVGAGI (reference sequence). Trimming cost V 2 bases and J 7 bases, with 8 bases left between them. The CDR3 has 13 residues. The CDR3 region is CASSYPRVEKLFF. Here the CDR3 DNA reads TGTGCCAGCAGTTACCCTCGAGTTGAAAAACTGTTTTTT.

The chain couples TRBV7-2 to TRBJ1-3; D is unresolved. There are 16 residues in the CDR3. The V end was cut by 4 bases, the J end by 1 base, with 14 bases between. From germline, CDR1 is SGHTA and CDR2 FQGNSA. The CDR3 DNA sequence: TGTGCCAGCAGCTACCCCCCGGTCGGGTCTGGAAACACCATATATTTT. Protein sequence: CASSYPPVGSGNTIYF.

V gene TRBV12-3 or TRBV12-4 combines with J gene TRBJ2-3; D unclear. The CDR3 runs to 15 residues. Trimming took 0 bases from V and 1 from J, leaving 8 bases between them. This CDR3 reads CASSLADLGTDTQYF. In DNA form, the CDR3 reads TGTGCCAGCAGTTTAGCGGACCTCGGCACAGATACGCAGTATTTT.